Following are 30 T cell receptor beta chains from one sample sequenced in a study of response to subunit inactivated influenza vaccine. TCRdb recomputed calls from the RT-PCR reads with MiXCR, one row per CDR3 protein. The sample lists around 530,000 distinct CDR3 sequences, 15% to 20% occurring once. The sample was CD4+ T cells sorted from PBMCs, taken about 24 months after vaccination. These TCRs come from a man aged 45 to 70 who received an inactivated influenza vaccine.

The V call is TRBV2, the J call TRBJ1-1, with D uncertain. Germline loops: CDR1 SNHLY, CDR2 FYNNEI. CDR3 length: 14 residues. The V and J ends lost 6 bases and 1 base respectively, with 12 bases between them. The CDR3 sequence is CASRRDGGNTEAFF. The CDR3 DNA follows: TGTGCCAGCAGAAGAGACGGAGGGAACACTGAAGCTTTCTTT.

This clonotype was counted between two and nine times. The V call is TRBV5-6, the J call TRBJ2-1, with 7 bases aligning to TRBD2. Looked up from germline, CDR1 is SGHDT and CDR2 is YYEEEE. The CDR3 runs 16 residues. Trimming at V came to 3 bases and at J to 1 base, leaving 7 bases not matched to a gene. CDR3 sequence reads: CASSSLRGVSYNEQFF. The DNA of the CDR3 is TGTGCCAGCAGCTCACTTCGGGGGGTATCCTACAATGAGCAGTTCTTC. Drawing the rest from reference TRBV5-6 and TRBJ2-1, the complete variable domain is DAGVTQSPTHLIKTRGQQVTLRCSPKSGHDTVSWYQQALGQGPQFIFQYYEEEERQRGNFPDRFSGHQFPNYSSELNVNALLLGDSALYLCASSSLRGVSYNEQFFGPGTRLTVL.

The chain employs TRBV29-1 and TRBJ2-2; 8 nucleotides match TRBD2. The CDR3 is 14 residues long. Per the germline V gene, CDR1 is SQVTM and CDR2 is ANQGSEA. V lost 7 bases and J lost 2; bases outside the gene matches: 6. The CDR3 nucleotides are TGCAGCGCATTTAGCGGGGCTAACACCGGGGAGCTGTTTTTT. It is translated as CSAFSGANTGELFF.

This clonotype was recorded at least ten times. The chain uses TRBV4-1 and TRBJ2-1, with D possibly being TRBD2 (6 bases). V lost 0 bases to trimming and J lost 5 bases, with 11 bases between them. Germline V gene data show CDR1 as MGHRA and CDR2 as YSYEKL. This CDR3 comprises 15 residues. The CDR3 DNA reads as TGCGCCAGCAGCCAAGATTGGGGGACTCACAATGAGCAGTTCTTC. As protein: CASSQDWGTHNEQFF.

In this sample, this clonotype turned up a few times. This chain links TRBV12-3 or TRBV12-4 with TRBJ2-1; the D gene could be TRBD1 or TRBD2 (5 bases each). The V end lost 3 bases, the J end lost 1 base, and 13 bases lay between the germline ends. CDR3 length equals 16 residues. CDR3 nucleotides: TGTGCCAGCAGTTTTTCCGGGGCAAATTCCTACAATGAGCAGTTCTTC. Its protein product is CASSFSGANSYNEQFF.

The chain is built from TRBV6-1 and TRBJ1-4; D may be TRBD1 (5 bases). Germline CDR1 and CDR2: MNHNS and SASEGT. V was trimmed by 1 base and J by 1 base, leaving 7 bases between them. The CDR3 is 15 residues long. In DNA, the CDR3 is TGTGCCAGCAGTGAAGGGGGCAGAACTAATGAAAAACTGTTTTTT. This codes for CASSEGGRTNEKLFF.

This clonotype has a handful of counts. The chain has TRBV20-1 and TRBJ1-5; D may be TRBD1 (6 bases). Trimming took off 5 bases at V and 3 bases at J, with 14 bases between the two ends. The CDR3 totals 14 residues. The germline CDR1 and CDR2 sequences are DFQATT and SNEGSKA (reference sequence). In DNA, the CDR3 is TGCAGTGCTCAAGGACAGTCCCTCAATCAGCCCCAGCATTTT. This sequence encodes CSAQGQSLNQPQHF.

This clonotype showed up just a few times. CDR3 region: CASSPQGVNTEAFF. DNA for the CDR3: TGTGCCAGCAGCCCCCAGGGTGTGAACACTGAAGCTTTCTTT. This rearrangement joins TRBV7-9 to TRBJ1-1; TRBD1 is a possible D gene (5 bases). The V end was cut by 5 bases, the J end by 0 bases, with 10 bases between. The CDR3 spans 14 residues. Per the germline V gene, CDR1 is SEHNR and CDR2 is FQNEAQ (reference sequence).

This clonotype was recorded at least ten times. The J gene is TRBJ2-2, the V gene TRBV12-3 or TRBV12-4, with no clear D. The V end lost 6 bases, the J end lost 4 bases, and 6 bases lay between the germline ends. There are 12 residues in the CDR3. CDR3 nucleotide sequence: TGTGCCAGCAGCCACCCCACCGGGGAGCTGTTTTTT. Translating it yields CASSHPTGELFF.

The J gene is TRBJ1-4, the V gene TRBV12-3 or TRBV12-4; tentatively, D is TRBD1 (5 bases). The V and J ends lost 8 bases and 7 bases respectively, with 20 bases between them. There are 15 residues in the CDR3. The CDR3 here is CASCPSRAGSEKLFF. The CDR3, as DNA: TGTGCCAGCTGCCCCTCCAGGGCGGGTTCTGAAAAACTGTTTTTT.

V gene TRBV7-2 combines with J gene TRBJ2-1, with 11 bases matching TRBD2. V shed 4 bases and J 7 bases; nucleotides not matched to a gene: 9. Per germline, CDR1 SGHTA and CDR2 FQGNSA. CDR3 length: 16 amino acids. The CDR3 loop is CASSSLGLAEGNEQFF. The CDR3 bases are TGTGCCAGCAGCTCCCTGGGACTAGCGGAGGGGAATGAGCAGTTCTTC.

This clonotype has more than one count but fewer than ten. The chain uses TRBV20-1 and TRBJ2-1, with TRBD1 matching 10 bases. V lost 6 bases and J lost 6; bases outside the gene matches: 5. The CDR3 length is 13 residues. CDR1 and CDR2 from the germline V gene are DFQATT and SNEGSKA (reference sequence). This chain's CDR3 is CSAPGQGTNEQFF. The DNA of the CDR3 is TGCAGTGCCCCGGGACAGGGGACCAATGAGCAGTTCTTC.

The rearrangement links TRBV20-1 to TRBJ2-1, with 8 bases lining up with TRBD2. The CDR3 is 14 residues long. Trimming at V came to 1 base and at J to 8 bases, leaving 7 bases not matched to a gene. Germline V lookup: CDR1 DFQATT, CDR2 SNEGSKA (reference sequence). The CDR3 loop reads CSARGLALDDEQFF. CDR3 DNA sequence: TGCAGTGCTAGAGGACTAGCGTTGGACGATGAGCAGTTCTTC.

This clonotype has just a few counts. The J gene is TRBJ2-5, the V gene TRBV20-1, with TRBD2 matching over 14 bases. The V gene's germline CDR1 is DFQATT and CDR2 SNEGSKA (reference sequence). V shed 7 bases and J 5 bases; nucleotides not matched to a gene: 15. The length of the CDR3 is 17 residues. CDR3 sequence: CSGTTSGGAGSFETQYF. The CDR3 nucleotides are TGCAGTGGGACGACTAGCGGGGGGGCCGGTAGTTTTGAGACCCAGTACTTC.

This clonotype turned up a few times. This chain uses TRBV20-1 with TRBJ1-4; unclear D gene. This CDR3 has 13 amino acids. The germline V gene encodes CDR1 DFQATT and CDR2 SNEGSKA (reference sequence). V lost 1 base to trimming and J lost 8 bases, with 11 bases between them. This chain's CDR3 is CSARGEVGEKLFF. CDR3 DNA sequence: TGCAGTGCTAGAGGGGAAGTCGGCGAAAAACTGTTTTTT.

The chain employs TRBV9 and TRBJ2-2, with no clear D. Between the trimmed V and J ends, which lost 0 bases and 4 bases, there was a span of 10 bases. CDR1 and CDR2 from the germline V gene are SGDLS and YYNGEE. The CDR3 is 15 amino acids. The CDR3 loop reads CASSVATKSTGELFF. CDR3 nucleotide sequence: TGTGCCAGCAGCGTAGCGACAAAAAGCACCGGGGAGCTGTTTTTT.

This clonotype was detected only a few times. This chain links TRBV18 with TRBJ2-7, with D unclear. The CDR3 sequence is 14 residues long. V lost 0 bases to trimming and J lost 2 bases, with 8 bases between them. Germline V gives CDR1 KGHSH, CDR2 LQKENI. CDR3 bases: TGTGCCAGCTCACCACCATCGGTTCCCTACGAGCAGTACTTC. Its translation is CASSPPSVPYEQYF.

CDR3 DNA: TGTGCCAGCAGCCGGACTAGCGGGGCCACCTACGAGCAGTACTTC. It encodes CASSRTSGATYEQYF. The chain has TRBV11-1 and TRBJ2-7; TRBD2 agrees at 12 bases. This CDR3 is 15 amino acids long. Germline V gene sequence: CDR1 SGHAT, CDR2 FQDESV (reference sequence). V shed 5 bases and J 2 bases; nucleotides not matched to a gene: 4.

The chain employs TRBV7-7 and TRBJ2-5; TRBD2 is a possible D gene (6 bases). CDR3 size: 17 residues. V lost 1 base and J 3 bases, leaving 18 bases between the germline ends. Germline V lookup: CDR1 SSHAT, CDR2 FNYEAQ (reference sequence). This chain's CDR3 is CASSLVGSRTTKETQYF. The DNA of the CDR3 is TGTGCCAGCAGCTTAGTTGGTTCGCGGACTACTAAAGAGACCCAGTACTTC.

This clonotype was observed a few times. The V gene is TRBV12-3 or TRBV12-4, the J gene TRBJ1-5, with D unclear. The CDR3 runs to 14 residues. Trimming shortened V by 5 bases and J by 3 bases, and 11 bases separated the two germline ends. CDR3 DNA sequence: TGTGCCAGCAGTCCAAGGACGGACAATCAGCCCCAGCATTTT. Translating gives CASSPRTDNQPQHF.

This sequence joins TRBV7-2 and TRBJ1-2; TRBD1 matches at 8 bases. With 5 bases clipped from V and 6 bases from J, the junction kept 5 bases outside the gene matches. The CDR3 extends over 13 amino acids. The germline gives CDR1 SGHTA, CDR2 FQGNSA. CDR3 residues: CASSQTGVNGYTF. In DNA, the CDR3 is TGTGCCAGCAGCCAGACAGGGGTCAATGGCTACACCTTC.

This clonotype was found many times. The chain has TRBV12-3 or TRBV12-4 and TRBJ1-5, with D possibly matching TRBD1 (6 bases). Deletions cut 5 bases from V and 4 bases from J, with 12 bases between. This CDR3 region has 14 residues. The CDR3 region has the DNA TGTGCCAGCAGTGCTGCTAGGGGGAATCAGCCCCAGCATTTT. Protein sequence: CASSAARGNQPQHF.

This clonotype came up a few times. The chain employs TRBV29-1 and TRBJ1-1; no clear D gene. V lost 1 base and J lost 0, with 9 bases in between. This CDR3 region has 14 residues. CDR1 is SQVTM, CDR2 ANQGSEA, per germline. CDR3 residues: CSVEVWAMNTEAFF. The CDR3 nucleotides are TGCAGCGTTGAAGTTTGGGCCATGAACACTGAAGCTTTCTTT.

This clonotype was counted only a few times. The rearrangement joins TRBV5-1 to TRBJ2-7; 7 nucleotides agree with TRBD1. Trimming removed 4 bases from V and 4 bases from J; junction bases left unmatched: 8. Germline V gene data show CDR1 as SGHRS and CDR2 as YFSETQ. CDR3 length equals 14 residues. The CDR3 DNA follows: TGCGCCAGCAGCAACGGACAGGAGATGTACGAGCAGTACTTC. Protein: CASSNGQEMYEQYF.

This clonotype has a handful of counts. The CDR3 nucleotides are TGTGCCAGCAGCTTACCCCGGGACAGGGTGACCTACGAGCAGTACTTC. Translation: CASSLPRDRVTYEQYF. This chain joins TRBV7-2 and TRBJ2-7; TRBD1 agrees at 9 bases. With 2 bases clipped from V and 2 bases from J, the junction kept 7 bases outside the gene matches. The germline V gene encodes CDR1 SGHTA and CDR2 FQGNSA. CDR3 length: 16 amino acids.

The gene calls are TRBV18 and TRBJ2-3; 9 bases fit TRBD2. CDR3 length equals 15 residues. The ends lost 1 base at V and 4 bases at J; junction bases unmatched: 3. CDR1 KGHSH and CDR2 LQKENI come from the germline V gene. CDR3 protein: CASSPLAGVPDTQYF. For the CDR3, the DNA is TGTGCCAGCTCACCACTAGCGGGAGTCCCAGATACGCAGTATTTT.

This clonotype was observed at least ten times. The CDR3 reads CASSFDRVSQPYF. The CDR3 region has the DNA TGTGCCAGCAGTTTTGACAGGGTCAGCCAGCCGTACTTC. V and J are TRBV12-3 or TRBV12-4 and TRBJ2-7; 7 positions agree with TRBD1. Unmatched junction bases numbered 11, after V lost 3 bases and J lost 12 bases. This CDR3 contains 13 residues.

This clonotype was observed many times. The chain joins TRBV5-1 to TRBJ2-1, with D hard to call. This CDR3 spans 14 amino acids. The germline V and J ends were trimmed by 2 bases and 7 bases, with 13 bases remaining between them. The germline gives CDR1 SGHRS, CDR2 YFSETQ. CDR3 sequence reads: CASSLMSWANEQFF. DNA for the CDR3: TGCGCCAGCAGCTTAATGAGTTGGGCGAATGAGCAGTTCTTC.

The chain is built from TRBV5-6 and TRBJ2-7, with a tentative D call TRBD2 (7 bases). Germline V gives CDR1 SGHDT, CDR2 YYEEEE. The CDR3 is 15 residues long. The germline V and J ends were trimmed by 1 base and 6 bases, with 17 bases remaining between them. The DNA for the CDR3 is TGTGCCAGCAGCTTGATCGGGGGGCAGCATGGCGAGCAGTACTTC. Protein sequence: CASSLIGGQHGEQYF.

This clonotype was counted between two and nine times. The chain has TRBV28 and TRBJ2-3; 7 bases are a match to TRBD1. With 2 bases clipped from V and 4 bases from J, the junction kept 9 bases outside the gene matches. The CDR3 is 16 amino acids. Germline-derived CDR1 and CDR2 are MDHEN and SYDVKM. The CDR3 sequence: CASSLRGGALSDTQYF. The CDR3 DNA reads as TGTGCCAGCAGTTTAAGAGGGGGCGCATTGTCAGATACGCAGTATTTT.